The 18 T cell receptor beta chains below were found in one sample sequenced in a study of T cell repertoires in cytomegalovirus infection. TCRdb used MiXCR to reprocess the reads, holding one entry per CDR3 protein. The data show 55,000 to 85,000 distinct CDR3 sequences, with about 4% seen just once and around a fifth held by the top ten. The sequenced material came from PBMCs. These receptors all stem from a human donor in good health (CMV status not recorded). Some clones in this sample may be carry-over from other donors' samples.

The sample holds many counts of this clonotype. The rearrangement joins TRBV11-3 to TRBJ1-6; 9 bases agree with TRBD1. The trim removed 6 bases at V and 7 bases at J, leaving 13 bases unmatched. The CDR3 has 17 residues. Germline loops: CDR1 SGHNT, CDR2 YENEEA. This CDR3 reads CASRRHSGTGNNSPLHF. The CDR3 DNA follows: TGTGCCAGCAGACGACACTCCGGGACAGGGAACAATTCACCCCTCCACTTT.

This clonotype has at least ten counts. This rearrangement joins TRBV7-2 to TRBJ1-1, with D uncertain. V was shortened by 2 bases and J by 0 bases, with 4 bases between the two germline ends. Germline CDR1 reads SGHTA; CDR2 reads FQGNSA. The CDR3 is 13 amino acids. The CDR3 DNA reads TGTGCCAGCAGCTTATTTATGAACACTGAAGCTTTCTTT. Amino acid sequence: CASSLFMNTEAFF. Supplemented by reference TRBV7-2 and TRBJ1-1, the full variable domain reads GAGVSQSPSNKVTEKGKDVELRCDPISGHTALYWYRQSLGQGLEFLIYFQGNSAPDKSGLPSDRFSAERTGGSVSTLTIQRTQQEDSAVYLCASSLFMNTEAFFGQGTRLTVV.

The chain recombines TRBV7-6 with TRBJ2-5, with 11 bases fitting TRBD2. J gave up 7 bases and V 5 bases, and 6 bases lay outside the gene matches. This CDR3 has 14 residues. Germline loops: CDR1 SGHVS, CDR2 FNYEAQ. CDR3 in amino acids: CASSLLAGDATQYF. CDR3 nucleotide sequence: TGTGCCAGCAGCCTACTAGCGGGGGATGCGACCCAGTACTTC. The complete variable domain, with remaining parts taken from reference TRBV7-6 and TRBJ2-5, reads GAGVSQSPRYKVTKRGQDVALRCDPISGHVSLYWYRQALGQGPEFLTYFNYEAQQDKSGLPNDRFSAERPEGSISTLTIQRTEQRDSAMYRCASSLLAGDATQYFGPGTRLLVL.

This clonotype was observed many times. The rearrangement joins TRBV7-2 to TRBJ2-7, with TRBD2 matching 9 bases. Per the germline V gene, CDR1 is SGHTA and CDR2 is FQGNSA. The CDR3 has 15 amino acids. Trimming cost V 6 bases and J 3 bases; bases outside gene matches: 9. The CDR3 spells CASRSPGTSFYEQYF. CDR3 nucleotides: TGTGCCAGCAGATCCCCGGGGACTAGCTTCTACGAGCAGTACTTC.

This clonotype came up many times. The chain couples TRBV7-2 to TRBJ2-1; no clear D. The CDR3 totals 16 residues. The germline gives CDR1 SGHTA, CDR2 FQGNSA. V gave up 0 bases and J gave up 2 bases, with 11 bases separating them. The CDR3 coding sequence is TGTGCCAGCAGCTTAGCCGGCGGCATGGCCTACAATGAGCAGTTCTTC. Amino acids: CASSLAGGMAYNEQFF.

This clonotype was detected many times. The rearrangement links TRBV28 to TRBJ2-7; a weak D match, TRBD2 (6 bases). Trimming removed 10 bases from V and 10 bases from J, with 20 bases in between. Germline CDR1 is MDHEN and CDR2 is SYDVKM. The length of the CDR3 is 12 residues. The CDR3 here is CATSTAGTHQYF. The CDR3 DNA follows: TGTGCCACGTCTACGGCGGGAACTCACCAGTACTTC.

This clonotype was observed at least ten times. The rearrangement uses TRBV12-3 or TRBV12-4 and TRBJ1-5; no firm D call. Deletions cut 0 bases from V and 7 bases from J, with 10 bases between. CDR3 length: 14 residues. The CDR3 protein is CASSLATGDQPQHF. For the CDR3, the DNA is TGTGCCAGCAGTTTAGCGACGGGTGACCAGCCCCAGCATTTT.

This clonotype was seen at least ten times. Here the CDR3 reads CASGRTRDGAYEQYF. CDR3 coding DNA: TGTGCTAGTGGACGGACACGGGACGGCGCCTACGAGCAGTACTTC. The rearrangement joins TRBV12-5 to TRBJ2-7; D is tentatively TRBD1 or TRBD2 (5 bases each). This CDR3 is built from 15 residues. Germline lookup yields CDR1 LGHNT and CDR2 FRNRAP. Trimming shortened V by 6 bases and J by 2 bases, and 17 bases separated the two germline ends.

This clonotype was seen repeatedly, ten times or more. The chain links TRBV28 to TRBJ1-5; D is undetermined. The CDR3 totals 14 residues. Trimming removed 2 bases from V and 6 bases from J, with 11 bases in between. Germline V lookup: CDR1 MDHEN, CDR2 SYDVKM. The DNA of the CDR3 is TGTGCCAGCAGTTTAAGGGCGAGGATTCAGCCCCAGCATTTT. It yields the protein CASSLRARIQPQHF. The full variable domain, its missing parts supplied by reference TRBV28 and TRBJ1-5, is DVKVTQSSRYLVKRTGEKVFLECVQDMDHENMFWYRQDPGLGLRLIYFSYDVKMKEKGDIPEGYSVSREKKERFSLILESASTNQTSMYLCASSLRARIQPQHFGDGTRLSIL.

This chain connects TRBV7-6 to TRBJ2-5; 8 bases agree with TRBD2. The ends lost 5 bases at V and 1 base at J; junction bases unmatched: 6. Germline V lookup: CDR1 SGHVS, CDR2 FNYEAQ. The CDR3 sequence is 15 residues long. The CDR3 nucleotides are TGTGCCAGCAGCATGGGACTAGTCCCCCAAGAGACCCAGTACTTC. It is translated as CASSMGLVPQETQYF.

At least ten counts were recorded for this clonotype. V and J are TRBV27 and TRBJ2-7; 9 bases map to TRBD1. The CDR3 length is 15 residues. Germline V gene sequence: CDR1 MNHEY, CDR2 SMNVEV (reference sequence). J lost 4 bases, V lost 3 bases, and 7 bases had no gene match. This CDR3 reads CASSFRQGVLYEQYF. The CDR3 DNA reads TGTGCCAGCAGTTTCAGACAGGGGGTCCTTTACGAGCAGTACTTC.

This clonotype was detected many times. V gene TRBV6-6 combines with J gene TRBJ1-6, with TRBD1 as a possible D gene (6 bases). Germline V CDR1 and CDR2: MNHNY, SVGAGI (reference sequence). The CDR3 has 15 residues. V shed 5 bases and J shed 8 bases, with 16 bases lying between them. The chain's CDR3 is CASSKSGALDSPLHF. DNA of the CDR3: TGTGCCAGCAGTAAATCAGGGGCTCTGGATTCACCCCTCCACTTT.

Remarks on this clonotype: This may arise from a read error, as a much more abundant clone is one base away. The J gene is TRBJ2-5, the V gene TRBV7-3, with D unclear. The CDR3 covers 13 residues. Germline V gene data show CDR1 as SGHTA and CDR2 as FQGTGA. CDR3 protein: CASSLGYGETKYF. CDR3 nucleotide sequence: TGTGCCAGCAGCTTAGGTTACGGAGAGACCAAGTACTTC.

Of note for this clonotype: A much larger clone is a single base away; this may be a read error. This rearrangement joins TRBV7-2 to TRBJ1-5; unclear D gene. Germline V lookup: CDR1 SGHTA, CDR2 FQGNSA. The CDR3 is 13 residues long. This CDR3 reads CASSLSPDQHQHF. The CDR3 DNA reads as TGTGCCAGCAGTCTATCCCCCGATCAGCACCAGCATTTT.

This clonotype was picked up many times. The J gene is TRBJ1-4, the V gene TRBV7-9, with 8 positions matching TRBD1. Germline assignment: CDR1 SEHNR and CDR2 FQNEAQ (reference sequence). This CDR3 spans 15 amino acids. V shed 3 bases, J shed 6 bases, and the junction held 6 bases outside the gene matches. DNA of the CDR3: TGTGCCAGCAGCTTTGGACAGGGTTGGGATGAAAAACTGTTTTTT. Residues: CASSFGQGWDEKLFF.

This clonotype is labeled medium-sized. The chain is built from TRBV7-6 and TRBJ2-3, with 8 bases matching TRBD2. CDR3 length: 15 amino acids. V was clipped by 1 base and J by 5 bases; unmatched bases: 5. CDR1 and CDR2 (germline): SGHVS, FNYEAQ. The CDR3 region is CASSLESGRIDTQYF. The CDR3 DNA reads as TGTGCCAGCAGCTTAGAAAGCGGGAGAATAGATACGCAGTATTTT.

This clonotype turned up a few times. The chain links TRBV28 to TRBJ1-3; D is possibly TRBD1 (6 bases). Deletions cut 1 base from V and 0 bases from J, with 13 bases between. The germline CDR1 and CDR2 sequences are MDHEN and SYDVKM. CDR3 length equals 17 residues. The CDR3 DNA reads TGTGCCAGCAGTTTATCCCGAAGGACAGCCTCTGGAAACACCATATATTTT. Translation gives CASSLSRRTASGNTIYF.

This clonotype occurred many times. V usage is TRBV29-1 and J usage is TRBJ2-1; TRBD2 aligns across 9 bases. Germline trimming cut 5 bases from V and 7 bases from J; bases unmatched to any gene: 12. Germline lookup yields CDR1 SQVTM and CDR2 ANQGSEA. There are 15 residues in the CDR3. The CDR3 sequence is CSVSSLAGRRNEQFF. The CDR3 DNA reads TGCAGCGTTTCGTCTCTAGCGGGACGACGGAATGAGCAGTTCTTC.